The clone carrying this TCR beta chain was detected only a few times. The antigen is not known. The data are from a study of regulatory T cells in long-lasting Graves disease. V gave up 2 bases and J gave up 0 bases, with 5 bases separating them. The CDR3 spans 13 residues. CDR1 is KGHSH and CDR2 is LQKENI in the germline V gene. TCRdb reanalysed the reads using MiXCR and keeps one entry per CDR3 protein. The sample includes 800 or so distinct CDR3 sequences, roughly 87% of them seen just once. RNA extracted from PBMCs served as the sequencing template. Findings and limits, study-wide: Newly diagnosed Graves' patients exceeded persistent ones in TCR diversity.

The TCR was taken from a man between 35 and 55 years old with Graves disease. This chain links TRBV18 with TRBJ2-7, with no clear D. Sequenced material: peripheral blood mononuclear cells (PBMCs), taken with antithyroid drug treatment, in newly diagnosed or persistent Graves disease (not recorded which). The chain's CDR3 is CASSPNPSYEQYF. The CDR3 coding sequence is TGTGCCAGCTCACCAAACCCCTCCTACGAGCAGTACTTC. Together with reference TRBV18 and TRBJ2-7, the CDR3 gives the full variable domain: NAGVMQNPRHLVRRRGQEARLRCSPMKGHSHVYWYRQLPEEGLKFMVYLQKENIIDESGMPKERFSAEFPKEGPSILRIQQVVRGDSAAYFCASSPNPSYEQYFGPGTRLTVT.